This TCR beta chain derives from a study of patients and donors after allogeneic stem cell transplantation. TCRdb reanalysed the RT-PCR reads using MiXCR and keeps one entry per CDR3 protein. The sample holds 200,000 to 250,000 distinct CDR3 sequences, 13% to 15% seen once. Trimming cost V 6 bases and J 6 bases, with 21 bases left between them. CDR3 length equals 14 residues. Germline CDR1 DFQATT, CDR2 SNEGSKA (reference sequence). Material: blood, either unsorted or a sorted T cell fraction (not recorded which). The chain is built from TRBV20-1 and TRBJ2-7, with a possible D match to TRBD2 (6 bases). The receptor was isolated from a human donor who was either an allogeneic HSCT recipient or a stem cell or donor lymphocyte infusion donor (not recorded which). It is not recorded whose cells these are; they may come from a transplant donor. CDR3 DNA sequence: TGCAGTGCGCAAGTCGGGACTGGGCGATTCGAGCAGTACTTC. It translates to CSAQVGTGRFEQYF.